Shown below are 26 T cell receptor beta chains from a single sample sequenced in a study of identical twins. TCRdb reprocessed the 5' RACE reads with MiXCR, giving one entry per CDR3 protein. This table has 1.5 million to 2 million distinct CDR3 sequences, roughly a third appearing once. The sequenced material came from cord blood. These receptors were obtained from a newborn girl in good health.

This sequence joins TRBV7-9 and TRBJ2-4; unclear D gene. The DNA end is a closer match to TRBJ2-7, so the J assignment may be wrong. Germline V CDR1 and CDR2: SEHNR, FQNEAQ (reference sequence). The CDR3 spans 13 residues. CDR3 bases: TGTGCCAGCAGCTACCTCAGAACCTACGAGCAGTACTTC. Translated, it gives CASSYLRTYEQYF.

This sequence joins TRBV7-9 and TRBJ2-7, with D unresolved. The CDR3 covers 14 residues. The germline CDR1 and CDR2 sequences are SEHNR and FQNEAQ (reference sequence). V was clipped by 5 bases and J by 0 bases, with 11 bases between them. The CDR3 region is CASSGPRSSYEQYF. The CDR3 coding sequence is TGTGCCAGCAGCGGGCCGAGGAGCTCCTACGAGCAGTACTTC.

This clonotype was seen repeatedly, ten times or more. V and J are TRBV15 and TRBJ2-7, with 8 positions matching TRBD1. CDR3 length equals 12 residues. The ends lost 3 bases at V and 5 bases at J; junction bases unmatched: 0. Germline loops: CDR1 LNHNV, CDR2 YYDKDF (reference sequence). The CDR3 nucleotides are TGTGCCACCAGCAGGGACAGGGACGAGCAGTACTTC. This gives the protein CATSRDRDEQYF. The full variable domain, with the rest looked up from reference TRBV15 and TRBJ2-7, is DAMVIQNPRYQVTQFGKPVTLSCSQTLNHNVMYWYQQKSSQAPKLLFHYYDKDFNNEADTPDNFQSRRPNTSFCFLDIRSPGLGDTAMYLCATSRDRDEQYFGPGTRLTVT.

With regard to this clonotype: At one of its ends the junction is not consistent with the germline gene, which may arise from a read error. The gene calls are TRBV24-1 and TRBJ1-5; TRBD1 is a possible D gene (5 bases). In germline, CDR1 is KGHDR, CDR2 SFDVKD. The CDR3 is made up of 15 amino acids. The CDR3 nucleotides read TGTGCCACCAGACCAGGGAGGTCCCTTAATCAGACCCAGCATTTT. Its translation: CATRPGRSLNQTQHF.

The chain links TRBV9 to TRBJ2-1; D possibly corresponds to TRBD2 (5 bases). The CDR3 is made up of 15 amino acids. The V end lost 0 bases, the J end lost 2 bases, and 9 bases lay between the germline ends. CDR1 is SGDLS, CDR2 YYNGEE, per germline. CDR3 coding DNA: TGTGCCAGCAGCGTAGGACCCGGGGCCTACAATGAGCAGTTCTTC. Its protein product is CASSVGPGAYNEQFF.

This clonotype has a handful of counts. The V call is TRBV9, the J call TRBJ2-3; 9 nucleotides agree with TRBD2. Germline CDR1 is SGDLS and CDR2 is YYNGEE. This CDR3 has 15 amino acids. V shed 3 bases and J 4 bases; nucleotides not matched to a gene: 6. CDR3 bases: TGTGCCAGCAGCGCGCATGGACTAGCGTCAGATACGCAGTATTTT. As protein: CASSAHGLASDTQYF.

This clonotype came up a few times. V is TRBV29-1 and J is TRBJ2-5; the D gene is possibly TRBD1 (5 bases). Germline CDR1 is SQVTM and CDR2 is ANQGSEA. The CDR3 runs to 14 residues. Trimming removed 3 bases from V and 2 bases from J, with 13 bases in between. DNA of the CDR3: TGCAGCGTTGATACAGGCTACATACAAGAGACCCAGTACTTC. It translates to CSVDTGYIQETQYF. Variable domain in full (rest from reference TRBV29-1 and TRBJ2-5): SAVISQKPSRDICQRGTSLTIQCQVDSQVTMMFWYRQQPGQSLTLIATANQGSEATYESGFVIDKFPISRPNLTFSTLTVSNMSPEDSSIYLCSVDTGYIQETQYFGPGTRLLVL.

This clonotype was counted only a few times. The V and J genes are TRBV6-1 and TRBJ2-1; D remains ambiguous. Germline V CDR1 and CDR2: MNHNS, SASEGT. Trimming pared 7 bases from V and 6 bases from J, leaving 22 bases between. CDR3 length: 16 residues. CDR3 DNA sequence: TGTGCCAGCATCGCCCTTTTCCGACGTTCCCCCAATGAGCAGTTCTTC. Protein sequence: CASIALFRRSPNEQFF.

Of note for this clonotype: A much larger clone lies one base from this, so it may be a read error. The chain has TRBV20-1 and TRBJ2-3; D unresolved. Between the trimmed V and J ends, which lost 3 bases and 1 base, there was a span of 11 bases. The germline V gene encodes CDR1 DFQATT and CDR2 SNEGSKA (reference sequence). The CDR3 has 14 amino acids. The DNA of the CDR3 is TGCAGTGCTAGTTGGGAAAGAGGCACAGATACGCAGTATTTT. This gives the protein CSASWERGTDTQYF.

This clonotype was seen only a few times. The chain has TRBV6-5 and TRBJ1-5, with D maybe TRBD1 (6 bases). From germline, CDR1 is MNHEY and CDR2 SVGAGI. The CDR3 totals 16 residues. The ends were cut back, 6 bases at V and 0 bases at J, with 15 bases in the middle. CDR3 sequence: CASRTSGGLSNQPQHF. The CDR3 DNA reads TGTGCCAGCAGAACGTCGGGGGGCCTTAGCAATCAGCCCCAGCATTTT.

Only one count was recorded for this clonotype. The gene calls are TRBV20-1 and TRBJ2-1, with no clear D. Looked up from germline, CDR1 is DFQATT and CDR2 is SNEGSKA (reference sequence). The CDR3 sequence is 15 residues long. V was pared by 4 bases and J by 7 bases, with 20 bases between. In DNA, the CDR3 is TGCAGTGCTAAGGATCGTACATCGCCCCCTAATGAGCAGTTCTTC. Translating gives CSAKDRTSPPNEQFF.

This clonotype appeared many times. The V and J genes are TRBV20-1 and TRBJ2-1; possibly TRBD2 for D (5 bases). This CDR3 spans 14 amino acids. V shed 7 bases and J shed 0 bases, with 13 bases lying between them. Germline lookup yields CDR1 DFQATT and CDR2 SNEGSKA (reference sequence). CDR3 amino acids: CSVRGRPSYNEQFF. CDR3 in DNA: TGCAGTGTTCGAGGGCGGCCCTCCTACAATGAGCAGTTCTTC.

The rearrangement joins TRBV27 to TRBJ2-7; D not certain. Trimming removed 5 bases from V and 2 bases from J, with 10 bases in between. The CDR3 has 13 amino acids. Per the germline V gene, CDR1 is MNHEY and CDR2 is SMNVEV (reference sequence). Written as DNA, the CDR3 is TGTGCCAGCAGTCGCGAAACAACCTACGAGCAGTACTTC. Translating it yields CASSRETTYEQYF.

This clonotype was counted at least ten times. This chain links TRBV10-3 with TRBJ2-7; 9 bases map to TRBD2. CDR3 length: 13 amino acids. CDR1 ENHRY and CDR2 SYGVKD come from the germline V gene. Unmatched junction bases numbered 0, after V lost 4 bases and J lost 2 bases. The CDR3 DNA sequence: TGTGCCATCAGTGGGACTAGCGCCTACGAGCAGTACTTC. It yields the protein CAISGTSAYEQYF.

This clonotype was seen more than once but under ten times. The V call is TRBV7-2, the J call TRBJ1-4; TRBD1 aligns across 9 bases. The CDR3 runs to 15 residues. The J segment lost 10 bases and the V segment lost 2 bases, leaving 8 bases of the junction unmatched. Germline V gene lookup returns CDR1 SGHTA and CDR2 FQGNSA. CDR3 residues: CASSLTQGAIGKLFF. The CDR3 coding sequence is TGTGCCAGCAGCTTAACACAGGGGGCGATCGGAAAACTGTTTTTT.

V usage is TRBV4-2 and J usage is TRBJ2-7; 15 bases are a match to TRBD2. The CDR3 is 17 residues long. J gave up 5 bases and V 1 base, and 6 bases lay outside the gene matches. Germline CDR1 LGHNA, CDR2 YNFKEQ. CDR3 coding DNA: TGTGCCAGCAGCCAAGTAACCGGGACTAGCGGGAGGCACGAGCAGTACTTC. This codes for CASSQVTGTSGRHEQYF.

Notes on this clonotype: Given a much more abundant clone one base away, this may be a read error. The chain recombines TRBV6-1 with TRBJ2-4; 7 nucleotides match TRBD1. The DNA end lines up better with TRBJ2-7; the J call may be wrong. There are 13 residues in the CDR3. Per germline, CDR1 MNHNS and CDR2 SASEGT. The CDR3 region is CASSSQGKHEQYF. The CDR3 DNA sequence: TGTGCCAGCAGTTCACAGGGGAAACACGAGCAGTACTTC.

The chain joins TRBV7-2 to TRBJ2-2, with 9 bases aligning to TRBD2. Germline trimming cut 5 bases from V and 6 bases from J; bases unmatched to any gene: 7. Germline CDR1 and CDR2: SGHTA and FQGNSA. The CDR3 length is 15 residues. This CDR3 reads CASSHEGLASGELFF. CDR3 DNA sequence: TGTGCCAGCAGCCATGAGGGACTAGCTTCCGGGGAGCTGTTTTTT.

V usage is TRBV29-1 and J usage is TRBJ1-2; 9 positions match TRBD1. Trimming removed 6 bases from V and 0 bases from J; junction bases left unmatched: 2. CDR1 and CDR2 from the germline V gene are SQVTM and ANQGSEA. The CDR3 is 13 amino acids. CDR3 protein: CSVGDRANYGYTF. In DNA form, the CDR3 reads TGCAGCGTGGGGGACAGGGCTAACTATGGCTACACCTTC.

This chain's CDR3 is CSARRRGGITDTQYF. The DNA for the CDR3 is TGCAGTGCTAGACGACGGGGCGGAATCACAGATACGCAGTATTTT. The chain recombines TRBV20-1 with TRBJ2-3; either TRBD1 or TRBD2 may fit D (5 bases each). Trimming took off 2 bases at V and 2 bases at J, with 14 bases between the two ends. Germline V CDR1 and CDR2: DFQATT, SNEGSKA (reference sequence). The CDR3 consists of 15 residues.

The CDR3, as DNA: TGCGCCAGCAGCTTGGAGTGGGGTAATTCACCCCTCCACTTT. Translation gives CASSLEWGNSPLHF. The chain carries TRBV5-1 and TRBJ1-6, with D unclear. This CDR3 is 14 amino acids long. The germline gives CDR1 SGHRS, CDR2 YFSETQ. V lost 0 bases, J lost 6 bases, and 7 bases lay in between. Complete variable domain (other parts from reference TRBV5-1 and TRBJ1-6): KAGVTQTPRYLIKTRGQQVTLSCSPISGHRSVSWYQQTPGQGLQFLFEYFSETQRNKGNFPGRFSGRQFSNSRSEMNVSTLELGDSALYLCASSLEWGNSPLHFGNGTRLTVT.

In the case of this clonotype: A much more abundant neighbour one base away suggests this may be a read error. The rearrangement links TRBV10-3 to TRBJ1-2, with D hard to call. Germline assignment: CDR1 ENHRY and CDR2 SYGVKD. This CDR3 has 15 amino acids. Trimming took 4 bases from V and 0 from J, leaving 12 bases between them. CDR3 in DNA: TGTGCCATCAGTGGCCTAGGTCGGTCTAACTATGGCTACACCTTC. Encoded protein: CAISGLGRSNYGYTF.

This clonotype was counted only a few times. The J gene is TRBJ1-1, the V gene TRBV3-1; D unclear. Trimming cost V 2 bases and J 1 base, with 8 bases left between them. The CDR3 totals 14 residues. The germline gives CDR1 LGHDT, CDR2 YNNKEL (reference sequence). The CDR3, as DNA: TGTGCCAGCAGCCAACTCCAACAGAACACTGAAGCTTTCTTT. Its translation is CASSQLQQNTEAFF. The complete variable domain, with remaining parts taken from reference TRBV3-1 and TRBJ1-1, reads DTAVSQTPKYLVTQMGNDKSIKCEQNLGHDTMYWYKQDSKKFLKIMFSYNNKELIINETVPNRFSPKSPDKAHLNLHINSLELGDSAVYFCASSQLQQNTEAFFGQGTRLTVV.

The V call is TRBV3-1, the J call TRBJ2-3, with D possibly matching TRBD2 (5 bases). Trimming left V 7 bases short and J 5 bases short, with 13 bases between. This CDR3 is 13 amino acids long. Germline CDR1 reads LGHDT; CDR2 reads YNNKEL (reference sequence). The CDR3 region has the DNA TGTGCCAGCACCGGACTCAAGGGAGATACGCAGTATTTT. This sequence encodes CASTGLKGDTQYF.

The CDR3 region is CASSQVPDRDRGEKLFF. For the CDR3, the DNA is TGCGCCAGCAGCCAAGTTCCAGACCGGGACAGGGGTGAAAAACTGTTTTTT. V is TRBV4-1 and J is TRBJ1-4; 10 nucleotides align to TRBD1. Germline V gene sequence: CDR1 MGHRA, CDR2 YSYEKL. Germline trimming cut 1 base from V and 7 bases from J; bases unmatched to any gene: 9. The CDR3 totals 17 residues.

The CDR3 DNA is TGCAGTGCAGGGGCTCCTAGCACAGATACGCAGTATTTT. This translates into CSAGAPSTDTQYF. The genes are TRBV20-1 and TRBJ2-3, with D tentatively TRBD1 (5 bases). The germline V gene encodes CDR1 DFQATT and CDR2 SNEGSKA (reference sequence). The ends were cut back, 6 bases at V and 0 bases at J, with 10 bases in the middle. The CDR3 runs to 13 residues.